The sequence of this T cell receptor (beta chain) was determined in a study of graft-versus-host responses after intestinal transplantation. Overall study: Recipients had multivisceral, liver-intestinal, or isolated intestinal transplants. Every one of the recipients received anti-thymocyte globulin induction and afterwards took tacrolimus and steroids for approximately three years.

Intraepithelial and lamina propria lymphocytes were isolated from graft specimens. V gave up 5 bases and J gave up 13 bases; unmatched junction bases: 15. This CDR3 comprises 14 residues. Germline CDR1 is SGHTA and CDR2 is FQGTGA. TCRdb keeps only in-frame clones here, not all; method: immunoSEQ multiplex PCR. Seen here are 5,000 to 7,000 clones, 69% observed once, and the top ten hold approximately 32%. The chain has TRBV7-3 and TRBJ2-3; TRBD1 matches at 7 bases. Here the sequenced sample was ileum tissue, taken roughly 310 days after intestinal transplant. The TCR was taken from a human patient who received an intestinal transplant, so some T cells may come from the graft donor. CDR3 in amino acids: CASSKNQGDGIKYF. The CDR3 DNA follows: TGTGCCAGCAGCAAAAACCAGGGGGACGGGATCAAGTATTTT.